This is a list of T cell receptor beta chains from one sample in a study of cytomegalovirus exposure and HLA in healthy donors. Sequencing used immunoSEQ multiplex PCR; TCRdb keeps in-frame clones, though not all of them. The repertoire has about 180,000 clones, around 82% of them found once; the top ten carry roughly 2.5%. The sequencing input was PBMCs. The source of these receptors is a woman between 25 and 40 years old in good health and CMV-seropositive. Both conserved end residues are part of each CDR3. The D gene is left open where the match is weak. A row's size may be missing; if present it is once, few, many or a size class.

abundance: -; v_gene: TRBV7-2; j_gene: TRBJ2-5; d_gene: -; CDR3nt: TGTGCCAGCAACAAAGAGACCCAGTACTTC; CDR3aa: CASNKETQYF
abundance: once; v_gene: TRBV2; j_gene: TRBJ1-6; d_gene: TRBD1; CDR3nt: TGTGCCAGCAGTTCCCCAGGGGGTCCCCTCCACTTT; CDR3aa: CASSSPGGPLHF
abundance: -; v_gene: TRBV9; j_gene: TRBJ2-7; d_gene: TRBD2; CDR3nt: TGTGCCAGCAGCGCTGCCCAACTAGCGGAGACCTACGAGCAGTACTTC; CDR3aa: CASSAAQLAETYEQYF
abundance: -; v_gene: TRBV19; j_gene: TRBJ1-2; d_gene: -; CDR3nt: TGTGCCAGTAGTCCCCAGAATAACTATGGCTACACCTTC; CDR3aa: CASSPQNNYGYTF
abundance: -; v_gene: TRBV6-6; j_gene: TRBJ1-6; d_gene: TRBD1; CDR3nt: TGTGCCAGCACCCAGGGGGCTTATTCACCCCTCCACTTT; CDR3aa: CASTQGAYSPLHF
abundance: -; v_gene: TRBV27; j_gene: TRBJ1-2; d_gene: TRBD1; CDR3nt: TGTGCCAGCAGAGCAGAGGACAGGGACTATGGCTACACCTTC; CDR3aa: CASRAEDRDYGYTF
abundance: -; v_gene: TRBV9; j_gene: TRBJ2-7; d_gene: -; CDR3nt: TGTGCCAGCAGCGTAGCGGGGCGGGGGCCGACCTACGAGCAGTACTTC; CDR3aa: CASSVAGRGPTYEQYF
abundance: -; v_gene: TRBV7-2; j_gene: TRBJ2-7; d_gene: -; CDR3nt: TGTGCCAGCAGTAAAGGAGGGGCGGGTGCCGAGCAGTACTTC; CDR3aa: CASSKGGAGAEQYF
abundance: -; v_gene: TRBV9; j_gene: TRBJ1-6; d_gene: -; CDR3nt: TGTGCCAGCAGCTCCCCAGGGTTTCGAGATTCACCCCTCCACTTT; CDR3aa: CASSSPGFRDSPLHF
abundance: -; v_gene: TRBV20-1; j_gene: TRBJ1-4; d_gene: TRBD1; CDR3nt: TGCAGTGCTAGAGTAAGGGACAGGGGATTTTTT; CDR3aa: CSARVRDRGFF
abundance: -; v_gene: TRBV11-2; j_gene: TRBJ2-2; d_gene: TRBD1; CDR3nt: TGTGCCAGCAGCCTCTTACCCGGGACAGCCAACACCGGGGAGCTGTTTTTT; CDR3aa: CASSLLPGTANTGELFF
abundance: -; v_gene: TRBV1; j_gene: TRBJ2-7; d_gene: -; CDR3nt: TGCACCAGCAGCCAAGACGGACACCATCTCTCTCTTGAGCAGTACTTC; CDR3aa: CTSSQDGHHLSLEQYF
abundance: -; v_gene: TRBV5-1; j_gene: TRBJ2-6; d_gene: -; CDR3nt: TGCGCCAGCAGCTTAGGGACTGCTGGGGCCAACGGCTTGACTTTC; CDR3aa: CASSLGTAGANGLTF
abundance: -; v_gene: TRBV19; j_gene: TRBJ1-5; d_gene: TRBD1; CDR3nt: TGTGCCAGTAGTATCCCACAGGGGTATCAGCCCCAGCATTTT; CDR3aa: CASSIPQGYQPQHF
abundance: -; v_gene: TRBV18; j_gene: TRBJ2-1; d_gene: -; CDR3nt: TGTGCCAGCTCACCACCGAATATCGGGGGGCCAGGGGAGCAGTTCTTC; CDR3aa: CASSPPNIGGPGEQFF
abundance: -; v_gene: TRBV7-2; j_gene: TRBJ1-5; d_gene: TRBD1; CDR3nt: TGTGCCAGCAGCTTAGAGGCAGGGGGCAGACAGCCCCAGCATTTT; CDR3aa: CASSLEAGGRQPQHF
abundance: -; v_gene: TRBV19; j_gene: TRBJ2-7; d_gene: TRBD1; CDR3nt: TGTGCCAGTAGTATAGGACAGGGATGGAACGAGCAGTACTTC; CDR3aa: CASSIGQGWNEQYF
abundance: -; v_gene: TRBV7-6; j_gene: TRBJ2-7; d_gene: TRBD2; CDR3nt: TGTGCCAGCAGCGAAAGTTTTCTAGCGGGGGGGCGGGGGGAGCAGTACTTC; CDR3aa: CASSESFLAGGRGEQYF
abundance: -; v_gene: TRBV10-1; j_gene: TRBJ2-7; d_gene: TRBD1; CDR3nt: TGCGCCAGCAGTGACAGGGGGCTCGACGAGCAGTACTTC; CDR3aa: CASSDRGLDEQYF
abundance: once; v_gene: TRBV5-6; j_gene: TRBJ2-1; d_gene: -; CDR3nt: TGTGCCAGCAGCCGCGTGTCGGGGAACCTCAATGAGCAGTTCTTC; CDR3aa: CASSRVSGNLNEQFF
abundance: -; v_gene: TRBV4-1; j_gene: TRBJ2-7; d_gene: -; CDR3nt: TGCGCCAGCAGCCAAGATCTCGGGCAGGGCACCGACGAGCAGTACTTC; CDR3aa: CASSQDLGQGTDEQYF
abundance: -; v_gene: TRBV18; j_gene: TRBJ1-5; d_gene: -; CDR3nt: TGTGCCAGCTCAAACAAAAATCAGCCCCAGCATTTT; CDR3aa: CASSNKNQPQHF
abundance: -; v_gene: TRBV5-4; j_gene: TRBJ2-7; d_gene: TRBD1; CDR3nt: TGTGCCAGCAGCCCTAAGGCAGGGACAGGCTACGAGCAGTACTTC; CDR3aa: CASSPKAGTGYEQYF
abundance: -; v_gene: TRBV13; j_gene: TRBJ1-2; d_gene: -; CDR3nt: TGTGCCAGCAGCTTAGACAGGTCTTTCTATGGCTACACCTTC; CDR3aa: CASSLDRSFYGYTF
abundance: -; v_gene: TRBV18; j_gene: TRBJ1-3; d_gene: TRBD1; CDR3nt: TGTGCCAGCTCCGCGGACAGGACAATCCCCGGAAACACCATATATTTT; CDR3aa: CASSADRTIPGNTIYF
abundance: -; v_gene: TRBV2; j_gene: TRBJ2-7; d_gene: TRBD2; CDR3nt: TGTGCCAGCAGTGCCGCCGGGACTAGCGGACCCTACGAGCAGTACTTC; CDR3aa: CASSAAGTSGPYEQYF
abundance: -; v_gene: TRBV11-3; j_gene: TRBJ1-1; d_gene: -; CDR3nt: TGTGCCAGCAGCGAGGGAAGGTGGAGGGCGATGAACACTGAAGCTTTCTTT; CDR3aa: CASSEGRWRAMNTEAFF
abundance: -; v_gene: TRBV7-2; j_gene: TRBJ2-3; d_gene: TRBD1; CDR3nt: TGTGCCAGCAGCTCAGGGGGCGGGACAGATACGCAGTATTTT; CDR3aa: CASSSGGGTDTQYF
abundance: -; v_gene: TRBV11-3; j_gene: TRBJ2-7; d_gene: TRBD1; CDR3nt: TGTGCCAGCAGCTCCCATCTCTCCGGGACAGGGGCCTTCGAGCAGTACTTC; CDR3aa: CASSSHLSGTGAFEQYF
abundance: -; v_gene: TRBV4-2; j_gene: TRBJ1-2; d_gene: TRBD1; CDR3nt: TGTGCCAGCAGCCCTGGGACAGGGGGCGCATTAGGCTACACCTTC; CDR3aa: CASSPGTGGALGYTF
abundance: -; v_gene: TRBV19; j_gene: TRBJ1-4; d_gene: -; CDR3nt: TGTGCCAGTAGTATGAGGAGGGAGAGTAATGAAAAACTGTTTTTT; CDR3aa: CASSMRRESNEKLFF
abundance: few; v_gene: TRBV7-9; j_gene: TRBJ1-4; d_gene: -; CDR3nt: TGTGCCAGCAGGCCTCTGGGGAGGGCTAATGAAAAACTGTTTTTT; CDR3aa: CASRPLGRANEKLFF
abundance: -; v_gene: TRBV11-3; j_gene: TRBJ2-3; d_gene: TRBD1; CDR3nt: TGTGCCAGCAGCTCTGTGGGACAGCGTACAGATACGCAGTATTTT; CDR3aa: CASSSVGQRTDTQYF
abundance: once; v_gene: TRBV7-9; j_gene: TRBJ2-7; d_gene: TRBD1; CDR3nt: TGTTCCAGCAGCCCTTTTGATCCCGGGACAGGGCAACACGTTTGGTTC; CDR3aa: CSSSPFDPGTGQHVWF
abundance: -; v_gene: TRBV27; j_gene: TRBJ2-7; d_gene: -; CDR3nt: TGTGCCAGCAGTTTACAGGGGTCCCACGAGCAGTACTTC; CDR3aa: CASSLQGSHEQYF
abundance: -; v_gene: TRBV10-3; j_gene: TRBJ2-6; d_gene: -; CDR3nt: TGTGCCACCAGACAGGCCCACTCTGGGGCCAACGTCCTGACTTTC; CDR3aa: CATRQAHSGANVLTF
abundance: -; v_gene: TRBV10-3; j_gene: TRBJ2-1; d_gene: TRBD2; CDR3nt: TGTGCCATCAGTGAGTCTCTAGCGGGGGGCCCCAATGAGCAGTTCTTC; CDR3aa: CAISESLAGGPNEQFF
abundance: -; v_gene: TRBV7-2; j_gene: TRBJ2-3; d_gene: -; CDR3nt: TGTGCCAGCAGCTTAACCAGGGCCGGGGATACGCAGTATTTT; CDR3aa: CASSLTRAGDTQYF
abundance: -; v_gene: TRBV6-6; j_gene: TRBJ2-6; d_gene: -; CDR3nt: TGTGCCAGCAGTTACCCCCGCTCTGGGGCCAACGTCCTGACTTTC; CDR3aa: CASSYPRSGANVLTF
abundance: -; v_gene: TRBV28; j_gene: TRBJ2-5; d_gene: -; CDR3nt: TGTGCCAGCAGTGCCCTTACGGGGTGGGAGCAGTACTTC; CDR3aa: CASSALTGWEQYF
abundance: -; v_gene: TRBV30; j_gene: TRBJ1-5; d_gene: -; CDR3nt: TGTGCCTGGACCCCCCAGGGGAACGGGGATCAGCCCCAGCATTTT; CDR3aa: CAWTPQGNGDQPQHF
abundance: once; v_gene: TRBV28; j_gene: TRBJ1-2; d_gene: -; CDR3nt: TGTGCCAGCCAGACAGGATACTATGGCTACACCTTC; CDR3aa: CASQTGYYGYTF
abundance: -; v_gene: TRBV9; j_gene: TRBJ1-2; d_gene: -; CDR3nt: TGTGCCAGCAGCGTTCCGCGGGGGAAATTAAGCTATGGCTACACCTTC; CDR3aa: CASSVPRGKLSYGYTF
abundance: -; v_gene: TRBV5-1; j_gene: TRBJ1-2; d_gene: TRBD1; CDR3nt: TGCGCCAGCAGGGGGACAGTTTCGGATGGCTACACCTTC; CDR3aa: CASRGTVSDGYTF
abundance: -; v_gene: TRBV4-2; j_gene: TRBJ1-2; d_gene: -; CDR3nt: TGTGCCAGCAGCCAAGAGTCCTATAACTATGGCTACACCTTC; CDR3aa: CASSQESYNYGYTF
abundance: -; v_gene: TRBV5-1; j_gene: TRBJ2-3; d_gene: -; CDR3nt: TGCGCCAGCAGCTTCGTTCACGGGGATACGCAGTATTTT; CDR3aa: CASSFVHGDTQYF
abundance: -; v_gene: TRBV11-2; j_gene: TRBJ2-7; d_gene: -; CDR3nt: TGTGCCAGCAGCTATCGAACGTCCCGGGACAAGTCCTACGAGCAGTACTTC; CDR3aa: CASSYRTSRDKSYEQYF
abundance: -; v_gene: TRBV19; j_gene: TRBJ1-2; d_gene: -; CDR3nt: TGTGCCTCCTACTCCAGGGCAGGGTATGGCTACACCTTC; CDR3aa: CASYSRAGYGYTF
abundance: -; v_gene: TRBV4-3; j_gene: TRBJ1-6; d_gene: -; CDR3nt: TGCGCCAGCAGCCAAGATTTCAGGCGGGACTATAATTCACCCCTCCACTTT; CDR3aa: CASSQDFRRDYNSPLHF